The 27 T cell receptor beta chains given below trace back to one sample, sequenced in a study of regulatory dendritic cells for organ transplantation. This table comes from immunoSEQ multiplex PCR, and its TCRdb copy is limited to in-frame clones, with some not included. The table lists 30,000 to 40,000 clones, just over 90% of them singletons, with over 0.1% in the top ten. The sample was naive CD8+ T cells from blood. Subset in this sample: CD45RA+ naive T cells. The receptors shown here come from a human donor in good health.

The chain recombines TRBV2 with TRBJ2-7; possible D gene TRBD2, 6 bases. V was pared by 2 bases and J by 3 bases, with 14 bases between. CDR1 SNHLY and CDR2 FYNNEI come from the germline V gene. The CDR3 covers 15 residues. CDR3 in DNA: TGTGCCAGCAGTGAAAGGAGACTAGGACTCTACGAGCAGTACTTC. As protein: CASSERRLGLYEQYF.

J is TRBJ2-3 and V is TRBV7-9, with D possibly TRBD2 on 5 matching bases. The length of the CDR3 is 16 residues. Germline V gene sequence: CDR1 SEHNR, CDR2 FQNEAQ (reference sequence). Trimming stripped 5 bases from V and 5 bases from J, with 20 bases between. The CDR3 DNA sequence: TGTGCCAGCAGCGGGAGATGGACCCGGCTCGGAGATACGCAGTATTTT. It translates to CASSGRWTRLGDTQYF.

The chain joins TRBV6-5 to TRBJ1-5, with a possible D match to TRBD1 (5 bases). CDR3 length equals 13 residues. V shed 3 bases and J shed 7 bases, with 10 bases lying between them. Germline assignment: CDR1 MNHEY and CDR2 SVGAGI. CDR3 in DNA: TGTGCCAGCAGTTATCAGGGCAGCCAGCCCCAGCATTTT. This gives the protein CASSYQGSQPQHF.

This sequence joins TRBV6-5 and TRBJ1-1; no definite D call. Trimming shortened V by 5 bases and J by 1 base, and 8 bases separated the two germline ends. This CDR3 spans 13 amino acids. CDR1 and CDR2 from the germline V gene are MNHEY and SVGAGI. DNA for the CDR3: TGTGCCAGCAGTCAAACACCGAACACTGAAGCTTTCTTT. It specifies CASSQTPNTEAFF.

V and J are TRBV4-3 and TRBJ2-7; possible D gene TRBD2, 6 bases. Germline CDR1 reads LGHNA; CDR2 reads YSLEER. V lost 1 base, J lost 3 bases, and 10 bases lay in between. The CDR3 sequence is 14 residues long. CDR3 sequence: CASSQATEGYEQYF. DNA for the CDR3: TGCGCCAGCAGCCAAGCCACGGAGGGCTACGAGCAGTACTTC.

The rearrangement links TRBV5-4 to TRBJ2-1; D gene ambiguous. In germline, CDR1 is SGHNT, CDR2 YYREEE (reference sequence). The CDR3 runs 14 residues. Trimming left V 4 bases short and J 8 bases short, with 16 bases between. In DNA form, the CDR3 reads TGTGCCAGCAGCCGAAGTGAGACCCGCGATGAGCAGTTCTTC. This codes for CASSRSETRDEQFF.

This chain links TRBV14 with TRBJ2-7; D not resolved. The CDR3 totals 17 residues. Per the germline V gene, CDR1 is SGHDN and CDR2 is FVKESK. V dropped 0 bases and J dropped 2 bases, with 17 bases sitting between them. Written as DNA, the CDR3 is TGTGCCAGCAGCCAAGATAGCCTGCACCCGACCACCTACGAGCAGTACTTC. Encoded protein: CASSQDSLHPTTYEQYF.

V is TRBV9 and J is TRBJ2-7; possible D gene TRBD1, 6 bases. Per germline, CDR1 SGDLS and CDR2 YYNGEE. V was cut by 4 bases and J by 3 bases, with 14 bases left in between. The CDR3 is 14 residues long. Written as DNA, the CDR3 is TGTGCCAGCAGCCCCAGAAACAGGGACTACGAGCAGTACTTC. It encodes CASSPRNRDYEQYF.

This clone was found once. The chain combines TRBV27 with TRBJ1-4; TRBD1 is a possible D gene (5 bases). The CDR3 length is 16 residues. Per the germline V gene, CDR1 is MNHEY and CDR2 is SMNVEV (reference sequence). The V and J ends lost 5 bases and 4 bases respectively, with 17 bases between them. This CDR3 is CASSPGFPGFNEKLFF. The CDR3 DNA is TGTGCCAGCAGTCCGGGGTTTCCAGGGTTTAATGAAAAACTGTTTTTT.

The J gene is TRBJ2-2, the V gene TRBV5-6; TRBD1 matches 7 bases. The germline CDR1 and CDR2 sequences are SGHDT and YYEEEE. CDR3 length: 12 amino acids. The ends lost 4 bases at V and 9 bases at J; junction bases unmatched: 3. The CDR3 sequence: CASSRQGWELFF. CDR3 bases: TGTGCCAGCAGCCGACAGGGTTGGGAGCTGTTTTTT.

The chain uses TRBV10-2 and TRBJ1-1; the D is unclear. Trimming stripped 9 bases from V and 4 bases from J, with 18 bases between. The CDR3 loop spans 14 amino acids. CDR1 is WSHSY, CDR2 SAAADI, per germline. The DNA for the CDR3 is TGCGCCAGTTTTCCCACCGGGCGGGGCACTGAAGCTTTCTTT. It is translated as CASFPTGRGTEAFF.

In this sample, this clone turned up a few times. The chain carries TRBV13 and TRBJ2-7; 8 positions match TRBD1. In germline, CDR1 is PRHDT, CDR2 FYEKMQ (reference sequence). After removal of 1 base from V and 3 bases from J, the junction contained 11 bases not matched to a gene. The CDR3 has 17 residues. The CDR3 loop reads CASSLVGWTGSNYEQYF. In nucleotides, the CDR3 is TGTGCCAGCAGCTTAGTGGGGTGGACAGGGTCTAACTACGAGCAGTACTTC.

CDR3 amino acids: CASSQSVGGHGYTF. The CDR3 DNA reads TGCGCCAGCAGCCAAAGCGTAGGGGGGCATGGCTACACCTTC. The V gene is TRBV4-3, the J gene TRBJ1-2; D might be TRBD1 (6 bases). CDR1 and CDR2 (germline): LGHNA, YSLEER. The CDR3 totals 14 residues. V lost 2 bases to trimming and J lost 6 bases, with 13 bases between them.

This clone was observed a single time. This chain links TRBV4-2 with TRBJ2-1; possibly TRBD2 for D (6 bases). The CDR3 spans 15 residues. V gave up 1 base and J gave up 3 bases, with 10 bases separating them. Germline CDR1 and CDR2: LGHNA and YNFKEQ. CDR3 nucleotides: TGTGCCAGCAGCCAAGGGGTCGGGGGCTACAATGAGCAGTTCTTC. Encoded protein: CASSQGVGGYNEQFF.

The CDR3 reads CASSQGLGLAAQETQYF. The CDR3 DNA reads TGCGCCAGCAGCCAAGGTTTGGGACTAGCGGCTCAAGAGACCCAGTACTTC. The chain has TRBV4-3 and TRBJ2-5, with TRBD2 identical over 11 bases. The CDR3 spans 17 residues. The ends lost 1 base at V and 2 bases at J; junction bases unmatched: 6. The germline V gene has CDR1 LGHNA and CDR2 YSLEER.

The chain couples TRBV6-5 to TRBJ1-6; D not certain. CDR1 and CDR2 from the germline V gene are MNHEY and SVGAGI. The CDR3 spans 15 residues. V gave up 2 bases and J gave up 5 bases, with 10 bases separating them. The CDR3 spells CASSYEGVDNSPLHF. CDR3 sequence (DNA): TGTGCCAGCAGTTACGAGGGAGTCGATAATTCACCCCTCCACTTT.

The chain links TRBV5-1 to TRBJ2-1; 12 bases line up with TRBD2. With 0 bases clipped from V and 3 bases from J, the junction kept 4 bases outside the gene matches. The CDR3 runs 17 residues. CDR1 is SGHRS, CDR2 YFSETQ, per germline. Here the CDR3 DNA reads TGCGCCAGCAGCTTGGCTGGGACTAGCGGGCTCTACAATGAGCAGTTCTTC. This sequence encodes CASSLAGTSGLYNEQFF.

The chain combines TRBV7-9 with TRBJ2-1; D might be TRBD1 (5 bases). CDR1 is SEHNR, CDR2 FQNEAQ, per germline (reference sequence). The CDR3 spans 17 residues. Deletions cut 1 base from V and 0 bases from J, with 13 bases between. The CDR3 loop is CASSLGYGASSYNEQFF. DNA of the CDR3: TGTGCCAGCAGCTTAGGATATGGGGCGAGCTCCTACAATGAGCAGTTCTTC.

The genes are TRBV28 and TRBJ2-5, with D perhaps TRBD1 or TRBD2 (5 bases each). The V end lost 4 bases, the J end lost 5 bases, and 14 bases lay between the germline ends. Per germline, CDR1 MDHEN and CDR2 SYDVKM. The CDR3 contains 14 residues. This CDR3 is CASSSGRKEETQYF. As DNA, the CDR3 is TGTGCCAGCAGTTCGGGACGGAAGGAGGAGACCCAGTACTTC.

This chain uses TRBV4-3 with TRBJ2-7; possibly TRBD2 for D (6 bases). Germline V gene sequence: CDR1 LGHNA, CDR2 YSLEER. This CDR3 is 15 amino acids long. V was shortened by 4 bases and J by 2 bases, with 15 bases between the two germline ends. In nucleotides, the CDR3 is TGCGCCAGCAGCCCGCAGACCAGCGGGCCCTACGAGCAGTACTTC. Amino acid sequence: CASSPQTSGPYEQYF.

The chain carries TRBV7-9 and TRBJ2-7; 9 nucleotides match TRBD1. Germline values: CDR1 SEHNR, CDR2 FQNEAQ (reference sequence). V lost 8 bases and J lost 5; bases outside the gene matches: 7. The CDR3 length is 13 residues. As DNA, the CDR3 is TGTGCCAGCCGCCTGGGACAGGGTAACGAGCAGTACTTC. As protein: CASRLGQGNEQYF.

The chain employs TRBV7-9 and TRBJ2-3; no clear D gene. The V and J ends lost 0 bases and 0 bases respectively, with 13 bases between them. Germline V gene sequence: CDR1 SEHNR, CDR2 FQNEAQ (reference sequence). The CDR3 totals 17 residues. The CDR3 DNA reads as TGTGCCAGCAGCTTAGCTACTGGGCAGCCAAGCACAGATACGCAGTATTTT. Protein: CASSLATGQPSTDTQYF.

The V gene is TRBV7-3, the J gene TRBJ2-7; 9 bases are shared with TRBD1. V lost 2 bases, J lost 4 bases, and 12 bases stayed unmatched. CDR1 is SGHTA, CDR2 FQGTGA, per germline. The CDR3 runs 17 residues. The CDR3 sequence: CASSLRTGTGRYYEQYF. CDR3 DNA sequence: TGTGCCAGCAGCTTACGAACTGGGACAGGGCGATATTACGAGCAGTACTTC.

With respect to this clone: The CDR3 does not end in the conserved phenylalanine or tryptophan, so this is likely a read error. The rearrangement joins TRBV7-2 to TRBJ2-7, with D unresolved. Germline CDR1 and CDR2: SGHTA and FQGNSA. V was pared by 5 bases and J by 3 bases, with 20 bases between. The CDR3 contains 16 residues. CDR3 DNA sequence: TGTGCCAGCAGCCCGAATGAAGGGATATTTTTCTACGAGCAGTACCTC. Protein: CASSPNEGIFFYEQYL.

This clone was seen only once. V is TRBV7-9 and J is TRBJ2-1; no clear D. CDR3 length: 12 residues. Trimming removed 4 bases from V and 8 bases from J, with 9 bases in between. Germline-derived CDR1 and CDR2 are SEHNR and FQNEAQ (reference sequence). CDR3 sequence: CASSYRIHEQFF. CDR3 nucleotides: TGTGCCAGCAGCTACAGAATCCATGAGCAGTTCTTC.

This chain uses TRBV9 with TRBJ1-3, with 8 bases lining up with TRBD1. This CDR3 has 15 residues. The V segment lost 0 bases and the J segment 6 bases; nucleotides outside the gene matches: 5. Germline lookup yields CDR1 SGDLS and CDR2 YYNGEE. The CDR3: CASSVDGQGVNTIYF. CDR3 in DNA: TGTGCCAGCAGCGTAGACGGACAGGGAGTAAACACCATATATTTT.

The chain combines TRBV11-3 with TRBJ2-1; the D gene is possibly TRBD2 (6 bases). CDR1 and CDR2 (germline): SGHNT, YENEEA. The CDR3 runs to 13 residues. Trimming cost V 1 base and J 8 bases, with 9 bases left between them. This CDR3 is CASSLGGGDEQFF. The CDR3, as DNA: TGTGCCAGCAGCTTAGGAGGCGGGGATGAGCAGTTCTTC.